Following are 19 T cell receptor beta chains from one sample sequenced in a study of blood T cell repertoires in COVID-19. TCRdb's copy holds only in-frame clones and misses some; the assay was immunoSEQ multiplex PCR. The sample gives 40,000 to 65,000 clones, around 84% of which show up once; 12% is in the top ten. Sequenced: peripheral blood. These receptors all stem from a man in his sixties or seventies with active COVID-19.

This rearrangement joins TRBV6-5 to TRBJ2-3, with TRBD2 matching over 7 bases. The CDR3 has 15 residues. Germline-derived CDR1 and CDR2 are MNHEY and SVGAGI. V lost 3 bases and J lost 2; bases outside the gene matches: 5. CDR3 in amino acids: CASSYGGGDTDTQYF. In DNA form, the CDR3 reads TGTGCCAGCAGTTATGGTGGGGGGGACACAGATACGCAGTATTTT.

DNA for the CDR3: TGTGCCAGTTCGACAGGGTCCCTTTATCAGCCCCAGCATTTT. Translated: CASSTGSLYQPQHF. The chain has TRBV7-2 and TRBJ1-5; 7 nucleotides match TRBD1. The CDR3 consists of 14 residues. The J segment lost 5 bases and the V segment lost 9 bases, leaving 10 bases of the junction unmatched. Germline lookup yields CDR1 SGHTA and CDR2 FQGNSA.

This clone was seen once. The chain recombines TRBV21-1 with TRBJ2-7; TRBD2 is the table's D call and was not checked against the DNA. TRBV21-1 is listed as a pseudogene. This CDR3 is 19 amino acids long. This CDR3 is CASSKQGGQPSGGFHEQYF. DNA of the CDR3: TGTGCCAGCAGCAAGCAAGGGGGACAGCCTAGCGGGGGGTTCCACGAGCAGTACTTC.

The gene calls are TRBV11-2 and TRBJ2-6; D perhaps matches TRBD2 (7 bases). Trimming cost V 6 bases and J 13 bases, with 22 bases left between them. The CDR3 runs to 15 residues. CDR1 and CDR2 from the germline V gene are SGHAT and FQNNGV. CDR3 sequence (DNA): TGTGCCAGCAGTCCCCCGGGGGGACATAGAGAAGTCCTGACTTTC. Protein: CASSPPGGHREVLTF.

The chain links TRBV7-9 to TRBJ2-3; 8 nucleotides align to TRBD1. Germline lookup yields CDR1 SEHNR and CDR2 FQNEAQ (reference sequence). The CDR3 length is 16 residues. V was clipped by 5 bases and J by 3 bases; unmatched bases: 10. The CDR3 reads CASSERWTGITDTQYF. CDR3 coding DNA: TGTGCCAGCAGCGAAAGGTGGACAGGGATTACAGATACGCAGTATTTT.

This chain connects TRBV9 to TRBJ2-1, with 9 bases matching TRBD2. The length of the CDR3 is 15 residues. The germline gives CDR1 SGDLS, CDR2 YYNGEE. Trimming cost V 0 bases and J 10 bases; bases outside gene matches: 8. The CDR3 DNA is TGTGCCAGCAGCGTAGCACCTAGCGGGGACGAGGAGCAGTTCTTC. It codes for CASSVAPSGDEEQFF.

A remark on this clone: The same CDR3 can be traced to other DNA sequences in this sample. The CDR3 protein is CASSQDGGSQPQHF. The CDR3 region has the DNA TGTGCCAGCAGCCAAGATGGGGGGAGTCAGCCCCAGCATTTT. The chain joins TRBV14 to TRBJ1-5; tentatively, D is TRBD1 (5 bases). This CDR3 comprises 14 residues. CDR1 SGHDN and CDR2 FVKESK come from the germline V gene. Trimming took 0 bases from V and 6 from J, leaving 9 bases between them.

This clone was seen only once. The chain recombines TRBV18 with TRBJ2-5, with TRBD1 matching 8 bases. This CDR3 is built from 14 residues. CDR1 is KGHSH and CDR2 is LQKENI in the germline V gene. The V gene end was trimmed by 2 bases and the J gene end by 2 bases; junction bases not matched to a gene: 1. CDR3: CASSPYRGQETQYF. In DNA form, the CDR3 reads TGTGCCAGCTCACCATACAGGGGGCAAGAGACCCAGTACTTC.

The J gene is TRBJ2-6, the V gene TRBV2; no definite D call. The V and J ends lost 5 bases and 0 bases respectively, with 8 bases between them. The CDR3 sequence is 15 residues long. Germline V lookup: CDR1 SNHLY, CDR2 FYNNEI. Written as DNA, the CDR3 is TGTGCCAGCAGTACCCGAGGCTCTGGGGCCAACGTCCTGACTTTC. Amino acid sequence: CASSTRGSGANVLTF.

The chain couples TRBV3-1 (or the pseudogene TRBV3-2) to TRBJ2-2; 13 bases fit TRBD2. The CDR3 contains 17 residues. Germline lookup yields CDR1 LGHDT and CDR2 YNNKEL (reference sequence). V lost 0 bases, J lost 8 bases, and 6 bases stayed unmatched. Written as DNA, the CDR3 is TGTGCCAGCAGCCAAGATCGTGGACTAGCGGGGGTGGGGGAGCTGTTTTTT. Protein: CASSQDRGLAGVGELFF.

The CDR3 is CASSSPSGQGAREQYF. The CDR3, as DNA: TGTGCCAGCAGTTCACCCTCGGGACAGGGTGCACGGGAGCAGTACTTC. The chain recombines TRBV27 with TRBJ2-7; 9 nucleotides agree with TRBD1. Germline values: CDR1 MNHEY, CDR2 SMNVEV (reference sequence). V trimming: 4 bases; J trimming: 7 bases; junction bases outside the gene matches: 14. This CDR3 has 16 amino acids.

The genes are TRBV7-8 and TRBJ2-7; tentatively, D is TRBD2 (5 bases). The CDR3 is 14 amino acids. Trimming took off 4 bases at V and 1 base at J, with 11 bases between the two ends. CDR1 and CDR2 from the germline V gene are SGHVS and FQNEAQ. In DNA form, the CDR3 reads TGTGCCAGCAGCTCTCTAACGGGGTCCTACGAGCAGTACTTC. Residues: CASSSLTGSYEQYF.

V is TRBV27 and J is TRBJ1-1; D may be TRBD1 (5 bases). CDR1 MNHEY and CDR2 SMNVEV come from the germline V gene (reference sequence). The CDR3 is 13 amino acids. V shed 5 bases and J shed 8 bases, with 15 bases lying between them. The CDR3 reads CASSQFREMEAFF. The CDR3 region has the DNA TGTGCCAGCAGTCAATTCAGGGAAATGGAAGCTTTCTTT.

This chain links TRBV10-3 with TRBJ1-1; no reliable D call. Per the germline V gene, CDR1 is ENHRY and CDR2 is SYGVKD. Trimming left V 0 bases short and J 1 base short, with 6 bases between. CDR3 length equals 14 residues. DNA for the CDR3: TGTGCCATCAGTGAGTCGGGCCCGAACACTGAAGCTTTCTTT. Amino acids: CAISESGPNTEAFF.

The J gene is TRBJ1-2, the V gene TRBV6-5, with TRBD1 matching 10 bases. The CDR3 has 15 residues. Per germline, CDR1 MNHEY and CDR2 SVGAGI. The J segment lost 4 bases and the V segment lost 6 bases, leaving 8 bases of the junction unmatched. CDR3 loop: CASSSDRGPPYGYTF. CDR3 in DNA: TGTGCCAGCAGCTCCGACAGGGGGCCCCCCTATGGCTACACCTTC.

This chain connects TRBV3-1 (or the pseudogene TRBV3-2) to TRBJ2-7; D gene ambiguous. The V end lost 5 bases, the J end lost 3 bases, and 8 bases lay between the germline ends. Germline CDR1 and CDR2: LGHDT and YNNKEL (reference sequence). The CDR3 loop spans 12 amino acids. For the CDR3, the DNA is TGTGCCAGCAGCTCAGGTAGCTACGAGCAGTACTTC. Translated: CASSSGSYEQYF.

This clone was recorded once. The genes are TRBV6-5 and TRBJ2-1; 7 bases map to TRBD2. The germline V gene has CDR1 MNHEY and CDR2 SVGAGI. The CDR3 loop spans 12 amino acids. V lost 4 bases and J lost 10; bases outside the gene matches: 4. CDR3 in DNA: TGTGCCAGCAGTTTCACCGGGGGGGAGCAGTTCTTC. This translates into CASSFTGGEQFF.

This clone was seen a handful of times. CDR3 sequence: CASSLSRGAHEQYF. In DNA form, the CDR3 reads TGTGCCAGCAGTTTAAGTCGGGGGGCCCACGAGCAGTACTTC. V gene TRBV27 combines with J gene TRBJ2-7, with D perhaps matching TRBD2 (7 bases). The CDR3 contains 14 residues. Trimming took off 2 bases at V and 5 bases at J, with 13 bases between the two ends. Germline CDR1 and CDR2: MNHEY and SMNVEV (reference sequence).

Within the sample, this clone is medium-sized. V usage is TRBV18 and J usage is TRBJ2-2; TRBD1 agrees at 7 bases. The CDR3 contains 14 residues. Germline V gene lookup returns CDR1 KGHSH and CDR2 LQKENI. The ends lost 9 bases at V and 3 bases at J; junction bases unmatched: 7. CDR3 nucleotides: TGTGCCAGTACAGGGGTTCCGTACACCGGGGAGCTGTTTTTT. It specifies CASTGVPYTGELFF.